The rows below give T cell receptor beta chains drawn from one sample of a study of OX40 agonist ivuxolimab in advanced cancers. TCRdb's table, derived via immunoSEQ multiplex PCR, lists solely in-frame clones and lacks some. The data contain 75,000 to 100,000 clones, under 90% of them seen just once; the ten biggest clones take up about 5.5%. The sequences come from CD4+ or CD8+ T cells sorted from blood, collected in a trial of the OX40 agonist ivuxolimab. The receptors originated from an adult with an advanced solid tumor such as melanoma, head and neck, liver or kidney cancer. Each CDR3 is given with its conserved first and last residue. The D gene is left open where the match is weak. Where a row states a size, it is once, few, many or the class of an expanded clone; other rows omit it.

abundance	d_gene	v_gene	j_gene	CDR3nt	CDR3aa
NA	NA	TRBV4-2	TRBJ1-3	TGTGCCAGCAGCCAAGATCGATGGGGCTCTGGAAACACCATATATTTT	CASSQDRWGSGNTIYF
NA	TRBD2	TRBV6-1	TRBJ2-7	TGTGCCAGCACCCGGGGGGGGTACGAGCAGTACTTC	CASTRGGYEQYF
NA	NA	TRBV15	TRBJ2-4	TGTGCCACCAGCGCCCGAGGGGTCCTGGACATTCAGTACTTC	CATSARGVLDIQYF
NA	NA	TRBV4-2	TRBJ1-6	TGTGCCAGCAGCCACCAGGGTGGGGATTCACCCCTCCACTTT	CASSHQGGDSPLHF
NA	NA	TRBV16	TRBJ2-7	TGTGCCAGCAGCCAAGTGGGGGCCTTAGGCTACGAGCAGTACTTC	CASSQVGALGYEQYF
NA	NA	TRBV7-2	TRBJ1-5	TGTGCCAGCAGCTTAAGGCGGGATCAGCCCCAGCATTTT	CASSLRRDQPQHF
NA	TRBD2	TRBV7-9	TRBJ2-1	TGTGCCAGCAGCCTATCCAGCGGGGGGGCCGCTGAGCAGTTCTTC	CASSLSSGGAAEQFF
NA	NA	TRBV29-1	TRBJ2-3	TGCAGCGTTGAGGAAGGGTCAGATACGCAGTATTTT	CSVEEGSDTQYF
NA	NA	TRBV4-2	TRBJ1-6	TGTGCCAGCAGCCAAACCAGCGGGTCACCCCTCCACTTT	CASSQTSGSPLHF
NA	TRBD1	TRBV19	TRBJ1-5	TGTGCCAGTACCCAACAGGGGGGCAATCAGCCCCAGCATTTT	CASTQQGGNQPQHF
NA	TRBD2	TRBV7-9	TRBJ2-1	TGTGCCAGCAGCGTCTCCACCCTAGCGGGAAATAACAATGAGCAGTTCTTC	CASSVSTLAGNNNEQFF
NA	TRBD2	TRBV27	TRBJ2-1	TGTGCCAGCACCATGACTAGCGGCTCCTACAATGAGCAGTTCTTC	CASTMTSGSYNEQFF
NA	NA	TRBV9	TRBJ2-6	TGTGCCAGCAGCGTAGCTGAGACCCCGCAGGGGGCCAACGTCCTGACTTTC	CASSVAETPQGANVLTF
once	TRBD1	TRBV5-1	TRBJ2-3	TGCGCCAGCAGCAGGGACAGGGGGCGGGCAGATACGCAGTATTTT	CASSRDRGRADTQYF
medium-sized	NA	TRBV2	TRBJ2-7	TGTGCCAGCAGTGAAGGGCAGGGTGGTCTCTACGAGCAGTACTTC	CASSEGQGGLYEQYF
NA	NA	TRBV7-2	TRBJ2-1	TGTGCCAGCAAAGGGGGGCTATCCTACAATGAGCAGTTCTTC	CASKGGLSYNEQFF
NA	NA	TRBV6-1	TRBJ2-1	TGTGCCAGCACGGCTCCTGGCAGTGAGCAGTTCTTC	CASTAPGSEQFF
NA	NA	TRBV5-3	TRBJ2-7	TGTGCCAGAAGCTTGGCGCAGGGTGGCCTCGAGCAGTACTTC	CARSLAQGGLEQYF
NA	NA	TRBV4-1	TRBJ1-1	TGCGCCAGCAGCCAAGAGCTGACAATGAACACTGAAGCTTTCTTT	CASSQELTMNTEAFF
NA	NA	TRBV2	TRBJ2-5	TGTGCCAGCAAGAAGAGCGAGACCCAGTACTTC	CASKKSETQYF
NA	TRBD1	TRBV30	TRBJ1-6	TGTGCCTGGGAGGGACAGGGCCACAGGGCCCTCCACTTT	CAWEGQGHRALHF
NA	NA	TRBV5-6	TRBJ1-1	TGTGCCAGCAGCCTGTCTTGGAGGAACACTGAAGCTTTCTTT	CASSLSWRNTEAFF
NA	NA	TRBV19	TRBJ2-7	TGTGCCAGTAGCCCCATCCCGACAGGAGGCTCCTACGAGCAGTACTTC	CASSPIPTGGSYEQYF
NA	TRBD2	TRBV4-3	TRBJ2-3	TGCGCCAGCAGCCAAGATCGGACTAGCGGGGGGGCATTCGCAGATACGCAGTATTTT	CASSQDRTSGGAFADTQYF
NA	NA	TRBV27	TRBJ1-5	TGTGCCAGCAGTTTTTGGGGGGAGTCGCGTCAGCCCCAGCATTTT	CASSFWGESRQPQHF
NA	NA	TRBV19	TRBJ1-1	TGTGCCAGTAGGACTGATCGGAGGAACACTGAAGCTTTCTTT	CASRTDRRNTEAFF
NA	NA	TRBV9	TRBJ1-1	TGTGCCAGCAGCGTACGGGGGGTGAACACTGAAGCTTTCTTT	CASSVRGVNTEAFF
NA	NA	TRBV21-1	TRBJ1-5	TGTGCCAGCAGCAAACCGGGGGTCAATCAGCCCCAGCATTTT	CASSKPGVNQPQHF
NA	TRBD1	TRBV6-5	TRBJ2-7	TGTGCCAGCAGTTACTCGACCGGGACAGGAGGCTACGAGCAGTACTTC	CASSYSTGTGGYEQYF
NA	NA	TRBV4-1	TRBJ2-1	TGCGCCAGCAGCCAAGACTCGAGCGGGTACAATGAGCAGTTCTTC	CASSQDSSGYNEQFF
NA	NA	TRBV9	TRBJ1-4	TGTGCCAGCAGCCCGGACGGGATGGGGGAAAAACTGTTTTTT	CASSPDGMGEKLFF
NA	NA	TRBV18	TRBJ2-6	TGTGCCAGCTCACCACTATCTGGGGCCAACGTCCTGACTTTC	CASSPLSGANVLTF
NA	TRBD1	TRBV29-1	TRBJ1-2	TGCAGCGTTGAAAGGGACAGCGTATACACCTTC	CSVERDSVYTF
NA	NA	TRBV6-5	TRBJ1-2	TGTGCCAGCAGTTACTCTGAGGGGGAGAGTGGCTACACCTTC	CASSYSEGESGYTF
NA	TRBD2	TRBV7-2	TRBJ2-2	TGTGCGGGGGGGAGTCCCACCGGGGAGCTGTTTTTT	CAGGSPTGELFF
NA	TRBD1	TRBV2	TRBJ1-1	TGTGCCAGCAGTGTGGACAGGGGAGCTTTCTTT	CASSVDRGAFF
NA	NA	TRBV9	TRBJ1-1	TGTGCCAGCAGCCCCCTCCTGGAGAACACTGAAGCTTTCTTT	CASSPLLENTEAFF
NA	TRBD2	TRBV6-5	TRBJ2-7	TGTGCCAGCAGAGGCCAGCGGGGAAGCTCCTACGAGCAGTACTTC	CASRGQRGSSYEQYF
NA	NA	TRBV19	TRBJ2-5	TGTGCCAGTAGTGGGAATCAAGAGACCCAGTACTTC	CASSGNQETQYF